The TCR beta chain under discussion was sequenced for a study of cytomegalovirus exposure and HLA in healthy donors. Points from the study as a whole: TCR beta chains numbering 164 were designated cytomegalovirus-associated. In vitro, a few CMV-associated chains proved specific for CMV antigens. Some V segments, TRBV6-2 and TRBV6-3 among them, were indistinguishable and were therefore excluded.

CDR1 KGHSH and CDR2 LQKENI come from the germline V gene. Trimming took 2 bases from V and 6 from J, leaving 15 bases between them. The CDR3 extends over 15 amino acids. With regard to this clone: The antigen is undetermined.

Primers included in the PCR were 60 Vbeta and 13 Jbeta primers. The method was immunoSEQ multiplex PCR; TCRdb's version includes in-frame clones alone and lacks a portion of them. Of 150,000 to 200,000 clones in the sample, around 74% were seen once. The chain combines TRBV18 with TRBJ2-3, with a tentative D call TRBD2 (5 bases). This TCR derives from a woman in her thirties in good health and CMV-seronegative. Sequenced material: PBMCs. CDR3: CASSPSSEAADTQYF. The CDR3 DNA sequence: TGTGCCAGCTCACCATCCTCGGAGGCGGCGGATACGCAGTATTTT.